The 24 T cell receptor beta chains presented below share a single source sample, sequenced in a study of T cell responses to AZD1222 COVID-19 vaccine. The method was immunoSEQ multiplex PCR; TCRdb's version includes in-frame clones alone and lacks a portion of them. The sample includes more than 85,000 clones, 70% to 85% seen only once; the top ten take 14%. The specimen comprised peripheral blood, sampled 28 days after the second AZD1222 dose. Receptors were obtained from an adult who received the AZD1222 COVID-19 vaccine.

The J gene is TRBJ1-1, the V gene TRBV7-6; D is possibly TRBD1 (5 bases). Germline lookup yields CDR1 SGHVS and CDR2 FNYEAQ. V was pared by 4 bases and J by 6 bases, with 18 bases between. The CDR3 covers 15 residues. The CDR3 DNA reads as TGTGCCAGCAGCTCCCCCGGTAGGGACGGCTCTGAAGCTTTCTTT. Amino acids: CASSSPGRDGSEAFF.

This rearrangement joins TRBV3-1 (or the pseudogene TRBV3-2) to TRBJ2-1; D gene uncertain. The CDR3 runs 11 residues. The V end lost 0 bases, the J end lost 12 bases, and 6 bases lay between the germline ends. The V gene's germline CDR1 is LGHDT and CDR2 YNNKEL (reference sequence). This CDR3 reads CASSQELRQFF. The CDR3 coding sequence is TGTGCCAGCAGCCAAGAACTTAGGCAGTTCTTC.

The rearrangement joins TRBV24-1 to TRBJ2-1, with unresolved D. V was cut by 5 bases and J by 3 bases, with 10 bases left in between. This CDR3 is 14 amino acids long. Germline V gene data show CDR1 as KGHDR and CDR2 as SFDVKD. Written as DNA, the CDR3 is TGTGCCACCAGTGCTCCCCCGGGCTACAATGAGCAGTTCTTC. Translation: CATSAPPGYNEQFF.

The V call is TRBV5-1, the J call TRBJ1-1; TRBD1 matches at 8 bases. Trimming removed 3 bases from V and 1 base from J; junction bases left unmatched: 14. The CDR3 consists of 18 residues. Germline assignment: CDR1 SGHRS and CDR2 YFSETQ. The DNA of the CDR3 is TGCGCCAGCAGCTCGGTCCCGGGACAGGCCGACCAGAACACTGAAGCTTTCTTT. Amino acid sequence: CASSSVPGQADQNTEAFF.

This chain uses TRBV5-1 with TRBJ2-7; TRBD1 might be the D (6 bases). The germline V gene has CDR1 SGHRS and CDR2 YFSETQ. The V end lost 3 bases, the J end lost 4 bases, and 14 bases lay between the germline ends. The CDR3 is 14 residues long. CDR3 in DNA: TGCGCCAGCAGCTCTACAACAGGGAAGTACGAGCAGTACTTC. Its protein is CASSSTTGKYEQYF.

CDR3 nucleotides: TGTGCCAGCAGCCTATCCGGACTAGCGGGAGCATCTAGCACAGATACGCAGTATTTT. Protein product: CASSLSGLAGASSTDTQYF. This chain connects TRBV3-1 (or the pseudogene TRBV3-2) to TRBJ2-3; TRBD2 agrees at 13 bases. The CDR3 length is 19 residues. CDR1 LGHDT and CDR2 YNNKEL come from the germline V gene (reference sequence). V trimming: 4 bases; J trimming: 0 bases; junction bases outside the gene matches: 10.

The gene calls are TRBV12-3 or TRBV12-4 and TRBJ2-5, with D unresolved. Deletions cut 3 bases from V and 4 bases from J, with 3 bases between. The CDR3 extends over 11 amino acids. CDR3 in amino acids: CASSFSETQYF. CDR3 nucleotides: TGTGCCAGCAGTTTTTCAGAGACCCAGTACTTC.

The chain uses TRBV9 and TRBJ1-1, with TRBD1 identical over 7 bases. The V segment lost 3 bases and the J segment 7 bases; nucleotides outside the gene matches: 6. The CDR3 spans 13 residues. Germline V gene data show CDR1 as SGDLS and CDR2 as YYNGEE. CDR3 protein: CASSGGGAGEAFF. The DNA for the CDR3 is TGTGCCAGCAGCGGAGGGGGCGCGGGTGAAGCTTTCTTT.

The rearrangement joins TRBV10-1 to TRBJ2-4, with a tentative D call TRBD1 (5 bases). The CDR3 is made up of 17 amino acids. The germline gives CDR1 WNHNN, CDR2 SYGVQD (reference sequence). The V and J ends lost 2 bases and 3 bases respectively, with 17 bases between them. CDR3 nucleotide sequence: TGCGCCAGCAGTGAGCGGACCGAGGACACAATCAAAAACATTCAGTACTTC. Protein product: CASSERTEDTIKNIQYF.

This clone came up once. The rearrangement joins TRBV15 to TRBJ2-3; D unclear. Trimming left V 1 base short and J 5 bases short, with 10 bases between. The CDR3 is 14 amino acids. Germline V lookup: CDR1 LNHNV, CDR2 YYDKDF (reference sequence). The CDR3 loop is CATSRGRLVDTQYF. The CDR3 DNA is TGTGCCACCAGCAGAGGACGGTTGGTAGATACGCAGTATTTT.

CDR3 bases: TGTGCCACCCGGACGGGTCAGACCTACAATGAGCAGTTCTTC. Translation: CATRTGQTYNEQFF. V gene TRBV6-5 combines with J gene TRBJ2-1, with D unclear. The V end lost 10 bases, the J end lost 2 bases, and 15 bases lay between the germline ends. This CDR3 has 14 amino acids. Germline-derived CDR1 and CDR2 are MNHEY and SVGAGI.

The chain couples TRBV6-5 to TRBJ2-5; 8 bases line up with TRBD1. The V gene's germline CDR1 is MNHEY and CDR2 SVGAGI. Trimming took 7 bases from V and 3 from J; bases not matched to a gene: 10. The CDR3 spans 15 residues. The CDR3 bases are TGTGCCAGCACTATAGGACAGGGCCCCGAAGAGACCCAGTACTTC. Its translation: CASTIGQGPEETQYF.

V is TRBV3-1 (or the pseudogene TRBV3-2) and J is TRBJ2-7; D might be TRBD1 (6 bases). The V gene lost 4 bases and the J gene lost 3 bases, with 13 bases spanning the gap. Germline V CDR1 and CDR2: LGHDT, YNNKEL (reference sequence). This CDR3 region has 14 residues. In DNA, the CDR3 is TGTGCCAGCAGCCCATACGGGACAAGCTACGAGCAGTACTTC. It yields the protein CASSPYGTSYEQYF.

V gene TRBV7-2 combines with J gene TRBJ2-7; 8 nucleotides match TRBD1. The trim removed 5 bases at V and 2 bases at J, leaving 8 bases unmatched. Germline lookup yields CDR1 SGHTA and CDR2 FQGNSA. This CDR3 region has 15 residues. The CDR3 sequence: CASSQAGGPPYEQYF. The DNA for the CDR3 is TGTGCCAGCAGCCAGGCAGGGGGCCCCCCCTACGAGCAGTACTTC.

V usage is TRBV3-1 (or the pseudogene TRBV3-2) and J usage is TRBJ2-1, with TRBD2 identical over 13 bases. The CDR3 spans 13 residues. Trimming at V came to 4 bases and at J to 12 bases, leaving 3 bases not matched to a gene. Germline V gene sequence: CDR1 LGHDT, CDR2 YNNKEL (reference sequence). The CDR3 DNA is TGTGCCAGCAGCCCCCGACTAGCGGGGGGGCAGTTCTTC. This encodes CASSPRLAGGQFF.

The chain employs TRBV5-1 and TRBJ1-2, with D possibly being TRBD1 (6 bases). CDR3 length equals 11 residues. Germline V gives CDR1 SGHRS, CDR2 YFSETQ. Between the trimmed V and J ends, which lost 2 bases and 8 bases, there was a span of 7 bases. CDR3: CASSFGGGYTF. The CDR3 coding sequence is TGCGCCAGCAGCTTCGGGGGCGGCTACACCTTC.

The chain carries TRBV2 and TRBJ1-2; no clear D. V lost 7 bases to trimming and J lost 7 bases, with 16 bases between them. The germline gives CDR1 SNHLY, CDR2 FYNNEI. The CDR3 length is 13 residues. The CDR3 DNA is TGTGCCAGCAATGAGGGCAGGAGCTCTGGCTACACCTTC. Translated: CASNEGRSSGYTF.

This chain links TRBV7-9 with TRBJ2-1, with 12 bases that match TRBD2. The CDR3 extends over 18 amino acids. CDR1 is SEHNR and CDR2 is FQNEAQ in the germline V gene (reference sequence). V trimming: 4 bases; J trimming: 9 bases; junction bases outside the gene matches: 16. The CDR3 DNA sequence: TGTGCCAGCAGCTCCCTCTTGTTACTAGCGGGAGGCGGAGGTGAGCAGTTCTTC. This translates into CASSSLLLLAGGGGEQFF.

The gene calls are TRBV7-3 and TRBJ2-3, with 11 bases matching TRBD2. The junction had 11 bases not matched to a gene; V was cut back by 5 bases and J by 7 bases. Germline CDR1 SGHTA, CDR2 FQGTGA. The CDR3 extends over 16 amino acids. CDR3: CASSPAASSGGYTQYF. CDR3 nucleotides: TGTGCCAGCAGCCCGGCGGCGTCTAGCGGGGGGTATACGCAGTATTTT. Based on the CDR3 plus reference TRBV7-3 and TRBJ2-3, the full variable domain is GAGVSQTPSNKVTEKGKYVELRCDPISGHTALYWYRQSLGQGPEFLIYFQGTGAADDSGLPNDRFFAVRPEGSVSTLKIQRTERGDSAVYLCASSPAASSGGYTQYFGPGTRLTVL.

The rearrangement links TRBV9 to TRBJ2-2; D ambiguous. Trimming removed 0 bases from V and 6 bases from J, with 3 bases in between. Germline CDR1 is SGDLS and CDR2 is YYNGEE. The CDR3 contains 12 residues. The CDR3, as DNA: TGTGCCAGCAGCGTAGGCCCCGGGGAGCTGTTTTTT. It translates to CASSVGPGELFF.

This chain links TRBV11-3 with TRBJ2-1; 8 positions match TRBD1. This CDR3 has 15 residues. Germline V gives CDR1 SGHNT, CDR2 YENEEA. J gave up 7 bases and V 5 bases, and 10 bases lay outside the gene matches. This CDR3 is CASSQQGAIGNEQFF. The CDR3 DNA reads TGTGCCAGCAGCCAGCAGGGGGCAATTGGGAATGAGCAGTTCTTC.

In this sample, this clone turned up a few times. This chain connects TRBV13 to TRBJ2-2; 11 bases align to TRBD2. The V and J ends lost 4 bases and 4 bases, in that order; junction bases with no gene match: 8. The germline CDR1 and CDR2 sequences are PRHDT and FYEKMQ (reference sequence). The CDR3 has 17 amino acids. In nucleotides, the CDR3 is TGTGCCAGCAGCTCCTCCCCGGGACTAGCGGTCACCGGGGAGCTGTTTTTT. It encodes CASSSSPGLAVTGELFF.

The chain links TRBV23-1 to TRBJ2-1; D is unclear. TRBV23-1 is assigned to the ORF class and has an uncertain function. The CDR3 runs to 18 residues. V was clipped by 0 bases and J by 4 bases, with 19 bases between them. The CDR3 bases are TGCGCCAGCAGTCAATCGCCCAAAAGGGTCCAGGCGTACAATGAGCAGTTCTTC. This sequence encodes CASSQSPKRVQAYNEQFF.

The chain carries TRBV3-1 (or the pseudogene TRBV3-2) and TRBJ1-1; D is unresolved. The CDR3 has 13 residues. The ends were cut back, 3 bases at V and 8 bases at J, with 13 bases in the middle. CDR1 LGHDT and CDR2 YNNKEL come from the germline V gene (reference sequence). CDR3 in amino acids: CASSQVDGVEAFF. Written as DNA, the CDR3 is TGTGCCAGCAGCCAGGTCGACGGAGTGGAAGCTTTCTTT.